The rows below give T cell receptor beta chains drawn from one sample of a study of blood T cell repertoires in COVID-19. Method: immunoSEQ multiplex PCR; TCRdb's copy keeps in-frame clones and lacks some. This table holds 140,000 to 150,000 clones, 70% to 90% found once. The sample was PBMCs or T cells enriched from blood (not recorded which). The source of these receptors is a woman between 45 and 65 years old with acute COVID-19. CDR3s include the opening cysteine and the closing phenylalanine or tryptophan. The D gene is left open where the match is weak. Clone size is stated in some rows and not others, as once, few, many or a class when expanded.

TRBJ1-5 | TRBV29-1 | NA | once | CSVAHSNQPQHF | TGCAGCGTTGCCCATAGCAATCAGCCCCAGCATTTT
TRBJ1-5 | TRBV19 | TRBD1 | NA | CASSLETGGLGQPQHF | TGTGCCAGTAGCCTGGAGACAGGGGGCTTGGGTCAGCCCCAGCATTTT
TRBJ2-1 | TRBV24-1 | NA | NA | CATNGNNEQFF | TGTGCCACCAACGGTAACAATGAGCAGTTCTTC
TRBJ1-6 | TRBV2 | TRBD1 | once | CASSSETGGNSPLHF | TGTGCCAGCAGTTCTGAGACAGGGGGGAATTCACCCCTCCACTTT
TRBJ2-2 | TRBV5-1 | NA | once | CASRYRQGGSAGELFF | TGCGCCAGCAGATATAGACAGGGAGGTAGCGCCGGGGAGCTGTTTTTT
TRBJ2-2 | TRBV10-3 | TRBD2 | NA | CAISGGLAGGRGPGELFF | TGTGCCATCAGTGGCGGACTAGCGGGAGGACGCGGACCCGGGGAGCTGTTTTTT
TRBJ2-1 | TRBV5-1 | NA | NA | CASSLTGGSYNEQFF | TGCGCCAGCAGCTTGACCGGGGGATCCTACAATGAGCAGTTCTTC
TRBJ1-1 | TRBV6-5 | NA | NA | CASRAGSMNTEAFF | TGTGCCAGCAGAGCAGGATCCATGAACACTGAAGCTTTCTTT
TRBJ2-7 | TRBV14 | NA | NA | CASSHIPGHGGEQYF | TGTGCCAGCAGCCATATTCCGGGACATGGGGGCGAGCAGTACTTC
TRBJ1-5 | TRBV6-5 | NA | NA | CASRLLDSSNQPQHF | TGTGCCAGCAGATTATTGGACAGTAGCAATCAGCCCCAGCATTTT
TRBJ2-5 | TRBV5-4 | TRBD2 | once | CASSLVGSGRARETQYF | TGTGCCAGCAGCTTGGTCGGTAGCGGGAGGGCCAGAGAGACCCAGTACTTC
TRBJ2-5 | TRBV18 | TRBD1 | NA | CASSTDRGGRETQYF | TGTGCCAGCTCAACGGACAGGGGAGGGCGAGAGACCCAGTACTTC
TRBJ2-1 | TRBV7-3 | NA | NA | CASSLPTNNEQFF | TGTGCCAGCAGCTTACCTACCAACAATGAGCAGTTCTTC
TRBJ1-2 | TRBV4-2 | NA | NA | CASSQDLVRGSGYTF | TGTGCCAGCAGCCAAGATCTTGTGCGGGGTAGCGGCTACACCTTC
TRBJ1-2 | TRBV18 | TRBD1 | NA | CASSPATGGNYGYTF | TGTGCCAGCTCACCCGCGACAGGGGGCAACTATGGCTACACCTTC
TRBJ1-2 | TRBV5-1 | TRBD1 | once | CASSSGTGEFNGYTF | TGCGCCAGCAGCTCAGGGACAGGGGAGTTTAATGGCTACACCTTC
TRBJ1-5 | TRBV6-5 | NA | NA | CASSYSRRDNQPQHF | TGTGCCAGCAGTTACTCACGCAGGGATAATCAGCCCCAGCATTTT
TRBJ2-6 | TRBV19 | TRBD1 | NA | CASSRQGLEGSGANVLTF | TGTGCCAGTAGTAGACAGGGCCTTGAGGGCTCTGGGGCCAACGTCCTGACTTTC
TRBJ2-7 | TRBV30 | NA | once | CAWRLGGGLPYEQYF | TGTGCCTGGAGGCTCGGTGGGGGGTTGCCATACGAGCAGTACTTC
TRBJ1-2 | TRBV4-1 | NA | NA | CASSQVQASNYGYTF | TGCGCCAGCAGCCAAGTCCAGGCCTCTAACTATGGCTACACCTTC
TRBJ1-5 | TRBV24-1 | NA | once | CATSGGGTYNQPQHF | TGTGCCACCAGTGGAGGGGGAACATACAATCAGCCCCAGCATTTT
TRBJ2-3 | TRBV3-1/TRBV3-2 | NA | NA | CASSQAGGTDTQYF | TGTGCCAGCAGCCAAGCGGGAGGCACAGATACGCAGTATTTT
TRBJ2-7 | TRBV7-5 | NA | NA | CVRNWVFGARSYEQYF | TGTGTCAGAAACTGGGTGTTTGGAGCCCGCTCCTACGAGCAGTACTTC
TRBJ1-5 | TRBV19 | NA | NA | CASSKEGRHQPQHF | TGTGCCAGTAGTAAGGAGGGCAGACATCAGCCCCAGCATTTT
TRBJ2-2 | TRBV3-1/TRBV3-2 | NA | NA | CASSQGLALTGELFF | TGTGCCAGCAGCCAAGGGTTAGCCCTCACCGGGGAGCTGTTTTTT
TRBJ2-1 | TRBV19 | TRBD2 | NA | CATRLAGGIYNEQFF | TGTGCCACGCGACTAGCGGGAGGGATATACAATGAGCAGTTCTTC
TRBJ2-1 | TRBV4-1 | NA | medium-sized | CASSQDFNNEQFF | TGCGCCAGCAGCCAGGACTTTAACAATGAGCAGTTCTTC
TRBJ2-5 | TRBV7-9 | NA | NA | CASSSGHQYQETQYF | TGTGCCAGCAGCTCGGGACACCAGTACCAAGAGACCCAGTACTTC
TRBJ2-7 | TRBV4-1 | TRBD2 | NA | CASSHAPGSGINYEQYF | TGCGCCAGCAGCCATGCCCCGGGTAGCGGGATAAACTACGAGCAGTACTTC
TRBJ1-2 | TRBV21-1 | NA | NA | CASSLGQGHGYTF | TGTGCCAGCAGCTTGGGACAGGGACATGGCTACACCTTC
TRBJ1-2 | TRBV6-1 | NA | NA | CASSERRVNYGYTF | TGTGCCAGCAGTGAAAGGAGGGTTAACTATGGCTACACCTTC
TRBJ2-5 | TRBV18 | NA | NA | CASSPGAVETQYF | TGTGCCAGCTCACCAGGGGCGGTGGAGACCCAGTACTTC
TRBJ1-3 | TRBV7-9 | TRBD1 | NA | CASSRTGASGNTIYF | TGTGCCAGCAGCCGGACAGGGGCCTCTGGAAACACCATATATTTT
TRBJ2-2 | TRBV11-3 | TRBD2 | NA | CASTRGGGLAGVSRELFF | TGTGCCAGCACCAGGGGAGGAGGACTAGCGGGAGTCAGCCGGGAGCTGTTTTTT
TRBJ2-6 | TRBV10-3 | NA | NA | CAISLPGANVLTF | TGTGCCATCAGTCTACCTGGGGCCAACGTCCTGACTTTC
TRBJ1-1 | TRBV27 | NA | NA | CASSLLAGNRNTEAFF | TGTGCCAGCAGTTTATTGGCAGGGAACCGAAACACTGAAGCTTTCTTT